This T cell receptor (beta chain) stems from a study of blood T cell repertoires in COVID-19. Study background: Acute and convalescent COVID-19 specimens originated in the United States, Italy and Spain.

Clones were sequenced by immunoSEQ multiplex PCR, and TCRdb holds only the in-frame ones, with some missing. The sample consists of 170,000 or so clones, approximately 82% of them appearing once. V dropped 5 bases and J dropped 8 bases, with 12 bases sitting between them. The CDR3 extends over 12 amino acids. Germline V gives CDR1 MNHEY, CDR2 SVGAGI. Enrolled through a virtual design, the participants were between about 18 and 100 years of age and came from some 25 US areas. In Cohort 3, a recovered donor had either two negative PCRs, clearance, or symptom resolution. Sequencing was performed on PBMCs or T cells enriched from blood (not recorded which). V gene TRBV6-5 combines with J gene TRBJ1-1; possible D gene TRBD1, 6 bases. The TCR originated in a woman aged 45-60 years who had recovered from COVID-19. CDR3 coding DNA: TGTGCCAGCAGTCCCGGGACAATCGAAGCTTTCTTT. As protein: CASSPGTIEAFF.